The clone carrying this T cell receptor beta chain was counted a few times. This specimen includes other DNA sequences encoding the same CDR3. Study processing details: Estimation of nucleated cell counts relied on the amplification of reference gene primers. Here immunoSEQ multiplex PCR was the method, and the copy in TCRdb shows in-frame clones only, minus some. From that table come the V and J calls and clone size; the DNA was used to work out D and trimming. The table records about 220,000 clones, over 60% of them present only once. This CDR3 comprises 13 residues. Unmatched junction bases numbered 0, after V lost 0 bases and J lost 4 bases. Germline lookup yields CDR1 SGHRS and CDR2 YFSETQ. The sample belongs to a study of blood T cell repertoires in COVID-19. Background on the study: Some COVID-19 samples were acute and others convalescent; all came from the United States, Italy and Spain. In each case, the material was cDNA or gDNA derived from T cells, B-cell-depleted T cells, or PBMCs.

The clonotype originates from a woman in her 70s with acute or convalescent COVID-19. The rearrangement links TRBV5-1 to TRBJ2-5, with 7 nucleotides matching TRBD1. Sequenced: peripheral blood. CDR3 nucleotide sequence: TGCGCCAGCAGCTTGGGACAGGGAGAGACCCAGTACTTC. This sequence encodes CASSLGQGETQYF.